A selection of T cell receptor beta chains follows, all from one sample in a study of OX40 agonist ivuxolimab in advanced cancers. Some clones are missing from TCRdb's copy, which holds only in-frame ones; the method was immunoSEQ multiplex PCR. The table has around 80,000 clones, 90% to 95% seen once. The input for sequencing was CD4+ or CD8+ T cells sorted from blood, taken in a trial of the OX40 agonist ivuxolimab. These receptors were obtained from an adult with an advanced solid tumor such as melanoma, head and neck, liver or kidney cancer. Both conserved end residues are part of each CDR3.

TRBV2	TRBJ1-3	CASRRLVSGNTIYF
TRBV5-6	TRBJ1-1	CASSFVTGNTEAFF
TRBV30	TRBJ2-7	CAWTGQGAYEQYF
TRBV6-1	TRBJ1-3	CASSLGHYSGNTIYF
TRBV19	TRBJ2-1	CASTKTNSYNEQFF
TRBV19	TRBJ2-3	CASSIRQGNTDTQYF
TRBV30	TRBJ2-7	CAWSVGYRAYEQYF
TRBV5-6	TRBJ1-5	CASSLGTSTQPQHF
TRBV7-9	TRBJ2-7	CASSLSGGTYEQYF
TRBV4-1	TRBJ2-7	CASSQGQITTYEQYF
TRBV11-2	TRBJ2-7	CASSLVGYEQYF
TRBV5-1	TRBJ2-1	CASSLEASGRIIFIGNEQFF
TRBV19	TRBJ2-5	CASSSSGAQETQYF
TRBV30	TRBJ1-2	CAWSVVAATPTF
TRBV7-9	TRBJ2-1	CASSPLADEQFF
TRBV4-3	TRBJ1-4	CASSQIATNEKLFF
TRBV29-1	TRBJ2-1	CSVSGVVASGRAGSSYNEQFF
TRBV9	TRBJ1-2	CASSVGGSGTAYGYTF
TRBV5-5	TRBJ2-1	CASSLASGYNEQFF
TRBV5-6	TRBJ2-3	CASTPWGRDTQYF
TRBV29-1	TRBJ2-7	CSALLTGHEQYF
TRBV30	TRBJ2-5	CAWSVTGGRETQYF
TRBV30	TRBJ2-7	CAWNTGHYEQYF
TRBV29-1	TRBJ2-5	CSAGGQPQETQYF
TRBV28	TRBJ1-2	CASGSYGYTF
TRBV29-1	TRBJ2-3	CSVVTSGRLVRLTDTQYF
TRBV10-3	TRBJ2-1	CAITETPYLPLNEQFF
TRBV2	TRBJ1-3	CASSGTGGAWDTIYF
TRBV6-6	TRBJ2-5	CASSSPTSGETQYF
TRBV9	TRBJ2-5	CASSVAQGPRETQYF
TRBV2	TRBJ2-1	CASSSSGGSYNEQFF
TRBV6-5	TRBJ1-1	CASRRVEGIPEAFF
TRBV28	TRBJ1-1	CASSSGSAQMNTEAFF
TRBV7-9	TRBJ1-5	CASSLERDQPQHF
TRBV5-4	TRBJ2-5	CASSLWGTQETQYF
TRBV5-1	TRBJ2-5	CASSFGWQGEQETQYF
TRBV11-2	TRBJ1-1	CASSLMRPVNTEAFF
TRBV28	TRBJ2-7	CASSSPSYEQYF
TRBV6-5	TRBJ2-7	CASSYGGASTYEQYF
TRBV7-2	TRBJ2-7	CASSLARGQPLSSYEQYF
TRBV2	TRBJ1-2	CASSQTGTDYGYTF
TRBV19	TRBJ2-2	CASSSRQGNTGELFF
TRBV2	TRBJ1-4	CASGGQPNEKLFF
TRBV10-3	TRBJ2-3	CAILRGLSTDTQYF
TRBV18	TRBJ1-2	CASSPTLEGHGYTF
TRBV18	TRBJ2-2	CASSPQGQNTGELFF